Listed below are T cell receptor beta chains from one sample, sequenced in a study of T cells after yellow fever vaccination. TCRdb independently ran MiXCR on the 5' RACE reads; one entry per CDR3 protein. The sample lists a few hundred thousand distinct CDR3 sequences, 5.5% to 8.5% occurring once. Source: CD4+ T cells sorted from PBMCs, taken on the day of the yellow fever booster vaccination. These receptors all come from a man aged 25-40 years who received the YFV17D yellow fever vaccine. The CDR3 runs from the conserved cysteine through the conserved F or W. The order of the fields is CDR3 length, V gene, J gene, D gene, clone size, CDR3 protein, CDR3 DNA. D genes are given only for firm matches. Size is stated for part of the rows, as once, few or many counts, or as a class when the clone is expanded.

>14|TRBV12-3/TRBV12-4|TRBJ2-7|TRBD1|many
CASTRGGWGYEQYF
TGTGCCAGCACCCGAGGGGGCTGGGGCTACGAGCAGTACTTC
>16|TRBV20-1|TRBJ2-3|TRBD1|NA
CCAQGDGQGPSDTQYF
TGCTGTGCTCAGGGGGATGGACAGGGCCCCTCCGACACGCAGTATTTT
>14|TRBV6-1|TRBJ2-3|TRBD1|few
CASRRDRATDTQYF
TGTGCCAGCAGACGGGACAGGGCCACAGATACGCAGTATTTT
>15|TRBV6-5|TRBJ2-3|TRBD2|many
CASSYGSGRADTQYF
TGTGCCAGCAGTTACGGTAGCGGGAGAGCAGATACGCAGTATTTT
>17|TRBV12-3/TRBV12-4|TRBJ2-3|TRBD2|NA
CASSPGLAGWSTDTQYF
TGTGCCAGCAGTCCCGGGCTAGCGGGATGGAGCACAGATACGCAGTATTTT
>18|TRBV11-1|TRBJ2-3|NA|many
CASSSTWGAGAGTDTQYF
TGTGCCAGCAGCTCTACCTGGGGGGCGGGAGCTGGCACAGATACGCAGTATTTT
>17|TRBV11-2|TRBJ2-1|TRBD2|few
CASSLRGTIREYNEQFF
TGTGCCAGCAGCTTACGGGGGACTATACGGGAGTACAATGAGCAGTTCTTC
>18|TRBV11-2|TRBJ2-2|TRBD2|NA
CASSLGGDAGGPIGELFF
TGTGCCAGCAGCTTAGGTGGGGATGCGGGAGGGCCGATCGGGGAGCTGTTTTTT
>17|TRBV9|TRBJ2-7|TRBD2|NA
CASSVGLAGAFIYEQYF
TGTGCCAGCAGCGTTGGACTAGCGGGAGCCTTTATATACGAGCAGTACTTC
>17|TRBV5-4|TRBJ1-2|NA|NA
CASSGIYVIGSNYGYTF
TGTGCCAGCAGCGGTATATACGTAATCGGGTCCAACTATGGCTACACCTTC
>14|TRBV6-2/TRBV6-3|TRBJ2-3|TRBD1|NA
CASSPDRGADTQYF
TGTGCCAGCAGCCCGGACAGGGGTGCAGATACGCAGTATTTT
>13|TRBV7-2|TRBJ1-5|NA|many
CASSLEEGQPQHF
TGTGCCAGCAGCTTAGAAGAGGGGCAGCCCCAGCATTTT
>13|TRBV5-1|TRBJ2-5|NA|NA
CASSNGFEETQYF
TGCGCCAGCAGTAATGGGTTTGAGGAGACCCAGTACTTC
>15|TRBV20-1|TRBJ2-5|TRBD2|few
CSAGDLAGAGETQYF
TGCAGTGCTGGAGACCTAGCGGGAGCGGGAGAGACCCAGTACTTC
>14|TRBV18|TRBJ2-3|NA|many
CASSPPSSTDTQYF
TGTGCCAGCTCACCACCCTCTAGCACAGATACGCAGTATTTT
>12|TRBV29-1|TRBJ1-2|TRBD1|NA
CSVGTGEYGYTF
TGCAGCGTCGGGACAGGGGAGTATGGCTACACCTTC
>17|TRBV4-3|TRBJ2-1|TRBD2|many
CASSKGLAGPGYNEQFF
TGCGCCAGCAGCAAGGGACTAGCGGGCCCTGGATACAATGAGCAGTTCTTC
>14|TRBV6-1|TRBJ2-2|TRBD2|many
CASQRGPNTGELFF
TGTGCCAGCCAGCGGGGACCGAACACCGGGGAGCTGTTTTTT
>14|TRBV5-1|TRBJ2-7|NA|few
CASSGRDGRYEQYF
TGCGCCAGCAGCGGCCGGGACGGACGGTACGAGCAGTACTTC
>16|TRBV20-1|TRBJ2-5|NA|few
CSAPAGAAGASGTQYF
TGCAGTGCTCCAGCCGGGGCAGCGGGTGCCTCAGGGACCCAGTACTTC
>10|TRBV29-1|TRBJ2-5|NA|NA
CSVAAETQYF
TGCAGCGTTGCTGCGGAGACCCAGTACTTC
>15|TRBV27|TRBJ2-1|TRBD2|few
CASSPGTSGNYEQFF
TGTGCCAGCAGTCCCGGGACTAGCGGGAATTATGAGCAGTTCTTC
>15|TRBV7-2|TRBJ2-1|TRBD2|many
CASSLTSGRDNEQFF
TGTGCCAGCAGCCTGACTAGCGGGAGGGACAATGAGCAGTTCTTC
>12|TRBV20-1|TRBJ2-5|TRBD1|many
CSARDRGETQYF
TGCAGTGCTAGGGACAGGGGAGAGACCCAGTACTTC
>14|TRBV7-2|TRBJ2-7|TRBD1|many
CASSFKTGVDEQYF
TGTGCCAGCAGCTTCAAGACAGGGGTGGACGAGCAGTACTTC
>11|TRBV12-3/TRBV12-4|TRBJ2-7|TRBD2|many
CASRLADEQYF
TGTGCCAGTAGACTAGCAGACGAGCAGTACTTC
>14|TRBV20-1|TRBJ2-7|NA|many
CSAREMAENYEQYF
TGCAGTGCTAGAGAGATGGCGGAGAACTACGAGCAGTACTTC
>14|TRBV29-1|TRBJ2-5|NA|many
CSVQALTMVETQYF
TGCAGCGTCCAAGCCCTTACAATGGTAGAGACCCAGTACTTC
>15|TRBV6-2/TRBV6-3|TRBJ2-1|NA|NA
CASSYRGGWYNEQFF
TGTGCCAGCAGTTACCGAGGAGGATGGTACAATGAGCAGTTCTTC
>14|TRBV28|TRBJ2-7|TRBD2|NA
CASSLAGGYTGQYF
TGTGCCAGCAGTTTAGCGGGAGGTTATACCGGGCAGTACTTC
>14|TRBV12-3/TRBV12-4|TRBJ2-3|TRBD2|NA
CASGSLAGVGTQYF
TGTGCCAGCGGCTCACTAGCGGGAGTTGGTACGCAGTATTTT
>15|TRBV28|TRBJ1-2|NA|NA
CASLRRVRDTNGYTF
TGTGCCAGCTTGAGGAGGGTTCGCGATACTAATGGCTACACCTTC
>16|TRBV6-5|TRBJ1-2|TRBD1|few
CASSLWSTGSNYGYTF
TGTGCCAGCAGCCTTTGGTCGACAGGGTCAAACTATGGCTACACCTTC
>13|TRBV20-1|TRBJ1-3|NA|few
CSAPGPPGNTIYF
TGCAGTGCCCCTGGGCCGCCGGGAAACACCATATATTTT
>15|TRBV20-1|TRBJ2-1|NA|NA
CSARSRGPSYNEQFF
TGCAGTGCTAGAAGTCGGGGCCCCTCCTACAATGAGCAGTTCTTC
>14|TRBV19|TRBJ2-6|NA|NA
CASSIGPGANVLTF
TGTGCCAGTAGTATCGGTCCGGGGGCCAACGTCCTGACTTTC
>17|TRBV5-1|TRBJ2-7|TRBD1|NA
CASSSPGQGEWSYEQYF
TGCGCCAGCAGCTCACCGGGACAGGGGGAATGGAGCTACGAGCAGTACTTC